Listed here is a single TCR beta chain. The clone's antigen remains unknown. The record has no base qualities; no much larger clone is one base away. This record comes from a study of early T cells in non-severe SARS-CoV-2 infection (dated by TCRdb to the early 2020s). About the full investigation: Bulk RNA from unsorted whole blood was used for TCR sequencing, so alpha and beta chains could not be paired. What the authors observed across the whole study: Matching against VDJdb was skewed toward anti-spike CD8 responses, likely underestimated virus-specific expansions, and missed private and CD4 specificities.

Library construction relied on 5' RACE. The reads were generated on a NextSeq 500. Unique molecular identifiers were attached to individual cDNA molecules in the TCR library protocol so that sequencing error and PCR bias could be corrected. Sequencing covered both TCR alpha and beta chains, and within each sample the abundances of alpha and beta sequences were tightly co-correlated. The original pipeline was this. V gene, J gene and CDR3 annotation of TCR sequences was performed with Decombinator V4. TCRs were defined as expanded if a significant change between any two time points was detected under a Poisson model with p below 0.0001. Abundances of TCRs were expressed as counts per million after normalisation to the total number of TCRs sequenced in each sample. A search of VDJdb, accessed on 1 November 2021, was run for TCRs annotated to CMV, EBV and SARS-CoV-2, with TCRs annotated for multiple antigens excluded. TCRdb reanalyzed the raw reads on its own, using fastp at Q25 for trimming and MiXCR for clone calling, and kept in-frame beta chains. Records with the same CDR3 protein are collapsed into one entry carrying the most frequent genes and DNA. The V and J calls come from TCRdb's annotation, not from the publication. Across this sample there are 50,000 to 60,000 distinct CDR3 sequences, with about a tenth seen only once. Of the sample, around 21% is held by the ten largest clones.

A case-control design nested within a healthcare worker cohort in London, UK, was used, with weekly nasopharyngeal swab PCR tests and blood sampling performed. Healthcare workers were recruited during the week of the UK lockdown, between 23 and 31 March 2020, and followed weekly for up to about 15 weeks. Source material: whole blood. This TCR came from an adult who was a healthcare worker with PCR-confirmed SARS-CoV-2 infection or an uninfected control (not recorded which).

In nucleotides, the sequence is TGTGCCAGCAGTGAGTGGGACAGCACCGGGGAGCTGTTTTTT. Its protein is CASSEWDSTGELFF. In this chain, TRBV6-1 is recombined with TRBJ2-2, with 7 central nucleotides matching TRBD1. The cysteine opens and the phenylalanine closes a CDR3 of 14 amino acids. Only CDR3 DNA is held: 42 bases, read in frame from base 1. Reading the germline V gene gives CDR1 MNHNS and CDR2 SASEGT. V ends up 3 bases short and J 4 bases short, with an unmatched junction base count of 2.